The 12 T cell receptor beta chains presented below share a single source sample, sequenced in a study of blood T cell repertoires in COVID-19. This table comes from immunoSEQ multiplex PCR, and its TCRdb copy is limited to in-frame clones, with some not included. This sample carries some 87,000 clones, 85% to 90% of them seen once, and the ten largest clones take around 4%. Sequenced material: peripheral blood. The receptors come from a human donor with COVID-19, enrolled during active disease. The donor label of this sample is uncertain.

The chain combines TRBV14 with TRBJ2-7; no clear D gene. CDR3 length equals 14 residues. The germline V gene encodes CDR1 SGHDN and CDR2 FVKESK. Trimming removed 1 base from V and 1 base from J, with 8 bases in between. The chain's CDR3 is CASSQGLRSYEQYF. In DNA, the CDR3 is TGTGCCAGCAGCCAAGGTCTCAGATCCTACGAGCAGTACTTC.

The chain couples TRBV27 to TRBJ1-4, with a tentative D call TRBD1 (5 bases). V shed 6 bases and J shed 4 bases, with 15 bases lying between them. The germline V gene encodes CDR1 MNHEY and CDR2 SMNVEV (reference sequence). This CDR3 is 15 amino acids long. The CDR3: CASRGTPGGNEKLFF. The CDR3 DNA follows: TGTGCCAGCAGGGGAACGCCGGGGGGTAATGAAAAACTGTTTTTT.

The V and J genes are TRBV6-5 and TRBJ2-2, with TRBD2 matching over 9 bases. This CDR3 region has 15 residues. The germline V gene has CDR1 MNHEY and CDR2 SVGAGI. J gave up 5 bases and V 8 bases, and 9 bases lay outside the gene matches. The CDR3 bases are TGTGCCAGCCGCCTAGCGGGGTCCGCGACCGGGGAGCTGTTTTTT. Amino acids: CASRLAGSATGELFF.

This chain joins TRBV7-6 and TRBJ2-5; the match to TRBD2 covers 7 bases. The germline gives CDR1 SGHVS, CDR2 FNYEAQ. This CDR3 is 16 amino acids long. V was pared by 3 bases and J by 2 bases, with 9 bases of the junction left unmatched. CDR3 sequence: CASSFGLAVVQETQYF. The CDR3 nucleotides are TGTGCCAGCAGCTTCGGGCTAGCGGTGGTGCAAGAGACCCAGTACTTC.

The J gene is TRBJ2-3, the V gene TRBV2, with 11 nucleotides matching TRBD2. J was trimmed by 5 bases and V by 6 bases; bases with no gene match: 13. This CDR3 contains 17 residues. Germline values: CDR1 SNHLY, CDR2 FYNNEI. This chain's CDR3 is CASSRRGSGRARDTQYF. CDR3 coding DNA: TGTGCCAGCAGCCGTCGGGGTAGCGGGAGGGCCCGAGATACGCAGTATTTT.

This chain uses TRBV5-1 with TRBJ2-3, with D perhaps TRBD2 (6 bases). V was shortened by 6 bases and J by 3 bases, with 20 bases between the two germline ends. The CDR3 runs to 16 residues. The germline V gene has CDR1 SGHRS and CDR2 YFSETQ. CDR3 nucleotide sequence: TGCGCCAGCACCCTAGCGTCGTTGGGGCCGACAGATACGCAGTATTTT. Its protein product is CASTLASLGPTDTQYF.

The rearrangement uses TRBV3-1 (or the pseudogene TRBV3-2) and TRBJ1-3; D is undetermined. V was cut by 0 bases and J by 4 bases, with 7 bases left in between. Germline V gives CDR1 LGHDT, CDR2 YNNKEL (reference sequence). The CDR3 loop spans 14 amino acids. The CDR3 bases are TGTGCCAGCAGCCAAGAAACAGTAGGAAACACCATATATTTT. This codes for CASSQETVGNTIYF.

The chain combines TRBV7-9 with TRBJ1-4; 10 nucleotides match TRBD1. The CDR3 is made up of 14 amino acids. Trimming at V came to 5 bases and at J to 5 bases, leaving 2 bases not matched to a gene. Germline V CDR1 and CDR2: SEHNR, FQNEAQ (reference sequence). The CDR3 spells CASSQGQGNEKLFF. CDR3 nucleotide sequence: TGTGCCAGCAGCCAGGGACAGGGGAATGAAAAACTGTTTTTT.

The chain couples TRBV5-4 to TRBJ2-5; TRBD2 aligns across 9 bases. CDR3 length: 15 residues. The ends lost 3 bases at V and 5 bases at J; junction bases unmatched: 8. The germline CDR1 and CDR2 sequences are SGHNT and YYREEE (reference sequence). CDR3 protein: CASSYTAGGRETQYF. The CDR3 region has the DNA TGTGCCAGCAGCTACACCGCGGGGGGGCGGGAGACCCAGTACTTC.

The V call is TRBV9, the J call TRBJ1-6; D gene unclear. The CDR3 is made up of 15 amino acids. Germline V gene data show CDR1 as SGDLS and CDR2 as YYNGEE. Trimming removed 6 bases at V and 8 bases at J, with 18 bases between. The CDR3 DNA reads TGTGCCAGCACCCCGTCCCGAGACGGAGATTCACCCCTCCACTTT. Protein product: CASTPSRDGDSPLHF.

The rearrangement joins TRBV20-1 to TRBJ2-7, with 7 bases that match TRBD1. Per the germline V gene, CDR1 is DFQATT and CDR2 is SNEGSKA (reference sequence). V lost 3 bases to trimming and J lost 7 bases; unmatched junction nucleotides: 6. The CDR3 spans 12 residues. CDR3 DNA: TGCAGTGCTAGTCGTACAGGGGATGAGCAGTACTTC. It encodes CSASRTGDEQYF.

The chain uses TRBV7-3 and TRBJ1-1, with D hard to call. The V gene lost 3 bases and the J gene lost 4 bases, with 15 bases spanning the gap. CDR1 and CDR2 (germline): SGHTA, FQGTGA. The length of the CDR3 is 15 residues. The CDR3 DNA sequence: TGTGCCAGCAGCTTCACCCAGGTTCTCTCCACTGAAGCTTTCTTT. This translates into CASSFTQVLSTEAFF. Filled out from reference TRBV7-3 and TRBJ1-1, the complete variable domain reads GAGVSQTPSNKVTEKGKYVELRCDPISGHTALYWYRQSLGQGPEFLIYFQGTGAADDSGLPNDRFFAVRPEGSVSTLKIQRTERGDSAVYLCASSFTQVLSTEAFFGQGTRLTVV.